These 26 T cell receptor beta chains were all obtained from the same sample, sequenced in a study of response to subunit inactivated influenza vaccine. TCRdb fed the RT-PCR reads into MiXCR, producing one record per CDR3 protein. This repertoire shows 500,000 to 700,000 distinct CDR3 sequences, roughly 25% found once; its top ten account for 2.5% to 3.5%. These same data were also listed under a study on T cells expressing NK-cell markers. As reported in that work: TCR beta cDNA was made by 5'RACE template switching with UMIs.

The material sequenced was CD4+ T cells sorted from PBMCs, taken less than 13 days after vaccination. All receptors come from a man aged 50 or older who received an inactivated influenza vaccine.

V gene TRBV20-1 combines with J gene TRBJ2-7, with 7 positions matching TRBD1. After removal of 5 bases from V and 4 bases from J, the junction contained 8 bases not matched to a gene. The CDR3 totals 13 residues. Germline V CDR1 and CDR2: DFQATT, SNEGSKA (reference sequence). CDR3 loop: CSAEKGGRYEQYF. The CDR3 DNA is TGCAGTGCTGAAAAAGGGGGCAGATACGAGCAGTACTTC.

This clonotype turned up a few times. This chain links TRBV7-8 with TRBJ1-5; no firm D call. This CDR3 is built from 16 residues. Germline lookup yields CDR1 SGHVS and CDR2 FQNEAQ. Deletions cut 1 base from V and 0 bases from J, with 10 bases between. The CDR3 region has the DNA TGTGCCAGCAGCTTAGTACGCGGGTATAGCAATCAGCCCCAGCATTTT. Translated, it gives CASSLVRGYSNQPQHF.

This clonotype was picked up a small number of times. The rearrangement links TRBV14 to TRBJ2-3; 8 nucleotides match TRBD2. V shed 2 bases, J shed 2 bases, and the junction held 6 bases outside the gene matches. This CDR3 has 16 residues. Germline assignment: CDR1 SGHDN and CDR2 FVKESK. The CDR3 bases are TGTGCCAGCAGCCAATTCCGGGGGGGAAACACAGATACGCAGTATTTT. This encodes CASSQFRGGNTDTQYF.

The chain uses TRBV12-3 or TRBV12-4 and TRBJ2-2; 7 positions match TRBD2. The CDR3 runs 14 residues. Trimming took 7 bases from V and 5 from J; bases not matched to a gene: 7. CDR3 amino acids: CASTRDYLTGELFF. In nucleotides, the CDR3 is TGTGCCAGCACCCGGGACTACCTAACCGGGGAGCTGTTTTTT.

The V and J genes are TRBV20-1 and TRBJ2-6; 13 nucleotides line up with TRBD2. The CDR3 loop spans 18 amino acids. V dropped 2 bases and J dropped 3; count of bases not matched to a gene: 7. Germline CDR1 reads DFQATT; CDR2 reads SNEGSKA (reference sequence). The CDR3 DNA reads TGCAGTGCTAGACCAGGACTAGCGGGGGCTAGTGGGGCCAACGTCCTGACTTTC. Its protein product is CSARPGLAGASGANVLTF.

This chain connects TRBV2 to TRBJ2-1, with TRBD1 identical over 8 bases. V lost 3 bases, J lost 7 bases, and 5 bases stayed unmatched. Germline V lookup: CDR1 SNHLY, CDR2 FYNNEI. The CDR3 has 14 residues. CDR3 region: CASSEQGARNEQFF. The CDR3 nucleotides read TGTGCCAGCAGTGAGCAGGGGGCACGTAATGAGCAGTTCTTC.

Many counts were recorded for this clonotype. The J gene is TRBJ2-6, the V gene TRBV20-1; the D gene is possibly TRBD2 (5 bases). The V gene's germline CDR1 is DFQATT and CDR2 SNEGSKA (reference sequence). This CDR3 spans 15 amino acids. Trimming removed 1 base at V and 1 base at J, with 8 bases between. As DNA, the CDR3 is TGCAGTGCTAGAGCCGAGGGATCTGGGGCCAACGTCCTGACTTTC. Translating gives CSARAEGSGANVLTF.

This chain links TRBV4-3 with TRBJ1-4, with D perhaps TRBD1 (5 bases). The CDR3 totals 14 residues. Per germline, CDR1 LGHNA and CDR2 YSLEER. Trimming removed 0 bases at V and 6 bases at J, with 8 bases between. The CDR3 is CASSQDRVDEKLFF. DNA of the CDR3: TGCGCCAGCAGCCAAGACAGGGTTGATGAAAAACTGTTTTTT.

The table lists this clonotype with a few counts. The rearrangement joins TRBV5-6 to TRBJ1-2, with 7 bases identical to TRBD1. Germline V gene lookup returns CDR1 SGHDT and CDR2 YYEEEE. Germline trimming cut 5 bases from V and 5 bases from J; bases unmatched to any gene: 12. CDR3 length: 15 residues. CDR3 residues: CASRVTGNNLYGYTF. CDR3 nucleotides: TGTGCCAGCAGGGTGACAGGGAACAACCTTTATGGCTACACCTTC.

This rearrangement joins TRBV6-2 or TRBV6-3 to TRBJ2-1; D is perhaps TRBD2 (5 bases). Trimming stripped 6 bases from V and 9 bases from J, with 15 bases between. Germline CDR1 reads MNHEY; CDR2 reads SVGEGT. The CDR3 is 13 amino acids. The CDR3 sequence: CASRPPGESEQFF. Written as DNA, the CDR3 is TGTGCCAGCAGACCCCCCGGGGAAAGTGAGCAGTTCTTC.

The chain joins TRBV10-3 to TRBJ2-3, with 10 bases matching TRBD2. J was trimmed by 2 bases and V by 3 bases; bases with no gene match: 8. Germline V CDR1 and CDR2: ENHRY, SYGVKD. CDR3 size: 17 residues. The CDR3 loop is CAISDPGSGRATDTQYF. The CDR3 DNA reads as TGTGCCATCAGTGACCCGGGGAGCGGGAGGGCCACAGATACGCAGTATTTT.

This clonotype was seen a few times. The chain carries TRBV5-1 and TRBJ2-1; 7 nucleotides align to TRBD1. The germline CDR1 and CDR2 sequences are SGHRS and YFSETQ. Trimming at V came to 5 bases and at J to 7 bases, leaving 9 bases not matched to a gene. This CDR3 has 14 residues. The CDR3 DNA follows: TGCGCCAGCAGTAACCGACAGGGTTGGAATGAGCAGTTCTTC. Its protein is CASSNRQGWNEQFF. The full variable domain, completed using reference TRBV5-1 and TRBJ2-1, is KAGVTQTPRYLIKTRGQQVTLSCSPISGHRSVSWYQQTPGQGLQFLFEYFSETQRNKGNFPGRFSGRQFSNSRSEMNVSTLELGDSALYLCASSNRQGWNEQFFGPGTRLTVL.

This clonotype occurred a few times. The V call is TRBV11-2, the J call TRBJ2-7; TRBD2 aligns across 8 bases. The CDR3 runs 15 residues. Germline CDR1 and CDR2: SGHAT and FQNNGV. J was trimmed by 2 bases and V by 2 bases; bases with no gene match: 5. The CDR3: CASSLIRGGPYEQYF. Here the CDR3 DNA reads TGTGCCAGCAGCTTAATTCGGGGGGGCCCCTACGAGCAGTACTTC.

This clonotype was found many times. J is TRBJ2-5 and V is TRBV20-1, with D hard to call. This CDR3 has 15 amino acids. Germline assignment: CDR1 DFQATT and CDR2 SNEGSKA (reference sequence). Trimming left V 7 bases short and J 2 bases short, with 20 bases between. The CDR3 here is CSVPPGYGVQETQYF. The CDR3 DNA follows: TGCAGTGTACCCCCCGGATACGGCGTTCAAGAGACCCAGTACTTC.

This clonotype was seen repeatedly, ten times or more. This sequence joins TRBV12-3 or TRBV12-4 and TRBJ2-7; D remains unclear. The ends were cut back, 5 bases at V and 0 bases at J, with 11 bases in the middle. This CDR3 comprises 14 residues. The CDR3 DNA follows: TGTGCCAGCAGTCCGGCGGTTAGCTCCTACGAGCAGTACTTC. This gives the protein CASSPAVSSYEQYF.

This clonotype was recorded a few times. The rearrangement links TRBV6-5 to TRBJ2-5, with TRBD1 as a possible D gene (6 bases). V lost 8 bases, J lost 9 bases, and 16 bases lay in between. Germline V lookup: CDR1 MNHEY, CDR2 SVGAGI. The CDR3 has 12 residues. In DNA form, the CDR3 reads TGTGCCAGCTCTAGAGGGTGGGGGCCCCAGTACTTC. This codes for CASSRGWGPQYF.

This chain uses TRBV7-9 with TRBJ2-1; 8 bases match TRBD1. The CDR3 has 16 amino acids. Trimming removed 4 bases from V and 8 bases from J; junction bases left unmatched: 13. The germline V gene has CDR1 SEHNR and CDR2 FQNEAQ (reference sequence). CDR3 sequence: CASSSNDRGLWDEQFF. The CDR3 region has the DNA TGTGCCAGCAGCTCCAACGACAGGGGTCTTTGGGATGAGCAGTTCTTC.

The chain is built from TRBV6-1 and TRBJ1-2; no clear D. Trimming stripped 6 bases from V and 3 bases from J, with 17 bases between. The germline gives CDR1 MNHNS, CDR2 SASEGT. This CDR3 has 15 amino acids. In nucleotides, the CDR3 is TGTGCCAGCAGGCGAGAAGGAACGCGGGACTATGGCTACACCTTC. Its translation: CASRREGTRDYGYTF.

This clonotype was detected a few times. The chain couples TRBV7-2 to TRBJ2-5, with 8 positions matching TRBD2. The CDR3 has 16 amino acids. Germline assignment: CDR1 SGHTA and CDR2 FQGNSA. Unmatched junction bases numbered 8, after V lost 5 bases and J lost 0 bases. CDR3 amino acids: CASSPSSGAYQETQYF. CDR3 DNA sequence: TGTGCCAGCAGCCCTAGTAGCGGGGCGTACCAAGAGACCCAGTACTTC.

V gene TRBV11-2 combines with J gene TRBJ2-1; TRBD2 matches at 10 bases. The CDR3 consists of 15 residues. Germline V gene sequence: CDR1 SGHAT, CDR2 FQNNGV. V shed 3 bases, J shed 8 bases, and the junction held 7 bases outside the gene matches. The CDR3 sequence: CASSLILAGVDEQFF. CDR3 DNA sequence: TGTGCCAGCAGCTTGATCCTAGCGGGGGTGGATGAGCAGTTCTTC.

This clonotype came up many times. This rearrangement joins TRBV12-3 or TRBV12-4 to TRBJ2-5; TRBD2 matches 8 bases. Trimming took 6 bases from V and 1 from J; bases not matched to a gene: 7. This CDR3 region has 15 residues. The CDR3 loop is CASSIAAGGQETQYF. DNA for the CDR3: TGTGCCAGCAGCATCGCTGCGGGGGGCCAAGAGACCCAGTACTTC.

The chain uses TRBV28 and TRBJ2-1, with 13 bases identical to TRBD2. The V gene end was trimmed by 5 bases and the J gene end by 7 bases; junction bases not matched to a gene: 5. Germline CDR1 MDHEN, CDR2 SYDVKM. This CDR3 comprises 15 residues. The CDR3 here is CASSATSGRSNEQFF. CDR3 in DNA: TGTGCCAGCAGTGCGACTAGCGGGAGGAGTAATGAGCAGTTCTTC.

This clonotype was seen a handful of times. This chain connects TRBV10-3 to TRBJ2-4; possibly TRBD1 or TRBD2 for D (7 bases each). V was shortened by 0 bases and J by 4 bases, with 19 bases between the two germline ends. Per the germline V gene, CDR1 is ENHRY and CDR2 is SYGVKD. The length of the CDR3 is 18 residues. The chain's CDR3 is CAISESSMGGTVKNIQYF. Here the CDR3 DNA reads TGTGCCATCAGTGAGTCGTCAATGGGGGGGACAGTAAAAAACATTCAGTACTTC.

The V call is TRBV28, the J call TRBJ2-3; 8 positions match TRBD1. The CDR3 is 15 residues long. Germline assignment: CDR1 MDHEN and CDR2 SYDVKM. Unmatched junction bases numbered 6, after V lost 3 bases and J lost 4 bases. CDR3 region: CASSFQGARADTQYF. CDR3 bases: TGTGCCAGCAGTTTTCAGGGGGCTCGCGCAGATACGCAGTATTTT.

The J gene is TRBJ2-7, the V gene TRBV20-1; the D is unclear. CDR3 length: 13 residues. V was clipped by 6 bases and J by 1 base, with 13 bases between them. CDR1 and CDR2 (germline): DFQATT, SNEGSKA (reference sequence). CDR3 nucleotides: TGCAGTGCCTTGGTTGGCTATTCCTACGAGCAGTACTTC. It is translated as CSALVGYSYEQYF.

This chain uses TRBV5-1 with TRBJ2-1; D perhaps matches TRBD2 (6 bases). The germline gives CDR1 SGHRS, CDR2 YFSETQ. V lost 4 bases, J lost 5 bases, and 16 bases lay in between. CDR3 length equals 15 residues. CDR3 nucleotide sequence: TGCGCCAGCAGCGATTGGAGGGACTTCAACAATGAGCAGTTCTTC. As protein: CASSDWRDFNNEQFF.